A selection of T cell receptor beta chains follows, all from one sample in a study of PD-1 blockade in mismatch repair-deficient tumors. The table came from immunoSEQ multiplex PCR; TCRdb's copy has only in-frame clones and leaves some out. The sample consists of some 120,000 clones, 65% to 80% of them appearing once. The sample in question was peripheral blood, obtained more than 58 weeks after starting pembrolizumab. The receptors stem from an adult with mismatch repair-deficient cancer. Each CDR3 is given with its conserved first and last residue. The D gene is left open where the match is weak. Not all rows give a size; the values are once, few, many and, for expanded clones, a class.

V gene	J gene	D gene	clone size	CDR3 length	CDR3 DNA	CDR3 protein
TRBV5-6	TRBJ2-5	TRBD1	few	14	TGTGCCAGCAGCTTGGGTGACAGGGCTGAGACCCAGTACTTC	CASSLGDRAETQYF
TRBV4-2	TRBJ1-5	TRBD1	.	16	TGTGCCAGCAGCCAAGATTCGGACAGGGGTAATCAGCCCCAGCATTTT	CASSQDSDRGNQPQHF
TRBV5-1	TRBJ2-5	.	.	13	TGCGCCAGCAGCCCGTACCCTCAAGAGACCCAGTACTTC	CASSPYPQETQYF
TRBV9	TRBJ2-3	.	.	14	TGTGCCAGCAGCGTCGGGCCCAGCGTAGATACGCAGTATTTT	CASSVGPSVDTQYF
TRBV10-3	TRBJ2-7	.	once	15	TGTGCCATCAGTGAGTCCCAGGGGACCCTTTACGAGCAGTACTTC	CAISESQGTLYEQYF
TRBV12-5	TRBJ2-7	TRBD1	.	15	TGTGCTAGTGGTTACCCTTGGCAGGGGGACAACGAGCAGTACTTC	CASGYPWQGDNEQYF
TRBV13	TRBJ2-1	TRBD2	.	23	TGTGCCAGCAGCTTAGGCAGGGGGCCTAGCGGGAGACGAAGAGATTACTCCTACAATGAGCAGTTCTTC	CASSLGRGPSGRRRDYSYNEQFF
TRBV6-6	TRBJ2-1	.	.	15	TGTGCCAGCAGTTCCTACCGAGGGGCCTACAATGAGCAGTTCTTC	CASSSYRGAYNEQFF
TRBV11-2	TRBJ1-1	.	.	13	TGTGCCAGCAGCTTACACGAGAACACTGAAGCTTTCTTT	CASSLHENTEAFF
TRBV15	TRBJ1-1	TRBD1	.	17	TGTGCCACCAGCAGAGATCGCCAGGGGGTGGCGAACACTGAAGCTTTCTTT	CATSRDRQGVANTEAFF
TRBV19	TRBJ2-1	TRBD2	.	14	TGTGCCAGTATCCCTAGCGGGGGTTGGGATGAGCAGTTCTTC	CASIPSGGWDEQFF
TRBV7-7	TRBJ2-1	.	.	12	TGTGCTAGCAGTGCAGGGCCAAATGAGCAGTTCTTC	CASSAGPNEQFF
TRBV6-5	TRBJ2-2	.	.	15	TGTGCCAGCAGTTATCAGGCGTCGAACACCGGGGAGCTGTTTTTT	CASSYQASNTGELFF
TRBV9	TRBJ2-5	TRBD2	.	16	TGTGCCAGCAGCCCCACTAGCGGACTAGGCCAAGAGACCCAGTACTTC	CASSPTSGLGQETQYF
TRBV7-3	TRBJ2-3	.	few	13	TGTGCCAGCAGCTTGGCCCGGACAGATACGCAGTATTTT	CASSLARTDTQYF
TRBV19	TRBJ2-3	.	.	13	TGTGCCAGTAAGAGGGCAGAGACAGATACGCAGTATTTT	CASKRAETDTQYF
TRBV4-2	TRBJ1-2	.	.	14	TGTGCCAGCAGCCAAGTACTCGGGGGAAATGGCTACACCTTC	CASSQVLGGNGYTF
TRBV19	TRBJ2-2	.	.	16	TGTGCCAGTACCCCCTCCGGACAGACGAACACCGGGGAGCTGTTTTTT	CASTPSGQTNTGELFF
TRBV5-4	TRBJ1-1	.	few	14	TGTGCCAGCAGAACAGAGTTGGAGGACACTGAAGCTTTCTTT	CASRTELEDTEAFF
TRBV19	TRBJ2-1	TRBD2	.	19	TGTGCCAGTAGTCTCGACAGCGGGAGTCGCTCTAGCTCCTACAATGAGCAGTTCTTC	CASSLDSGSRSSSYNEQFF
TRBV9	TRBJ1-2	TRBD1	once	15	TGTGCCAGCAGCGTTCACGAGACAGGGTTCGATGGCTACACCTTC	CASSVHETGFDGYTF
TRBV25-1	TRBJ2-2	TRBD2	.	15	TGTGCCAGCAGATTAGCGGGACCTAGCACCGGGGAGCTGTTTTTT	CASRLAGPSTGELFF
TRBV6-4	TRBJ2-1	TRBD2	.	16	TGTGCCAGCAGTGACTCGACCGAGCGGGATCTCGATGAGCAGTTCTTC	CASSDSTERDLDEQFF
TRBV5-1	TRBJ2-1	TRBD2	.	12	TGCGCCAGCAGGGAGCCTAGCGGGAGCTGTTTCTTC	CASREPSGSCFF
TRBV6-1	TRBJ2-2	TRBD1	.	14	TGTGCCAGCTCAACAGGGGTTAACACCGGGGAGCTGTTTTTT	CASSTGVNTGELFF
TRBV15	TRBJ1-3	.	.	13	TGTGCCACCAGCATCACCTCTGGAAACACCATATATTTT	CATSITSGNTIYF
TRBV13	TRBJ1-1	TRBD1	once	14	TGTGCCAGCAGCCCCCGGACAGGGGGTAGTGAAGCTTTCTTT	CASSPRTGGSEAFF
TRBV6-4	TRBJ2-2	.	.	14	TGTGCCAGCAGATGGAGGGGTGGCACCGGGGAGCTGTTTTTT	CASRWRGGTGELFF
TRBV2	TRBJ2-1	TRBD2	.	15	TGTGCCAGCAGTGCGGGACTAGCGGCCTACAATGAGCAGTTCTTC	CASSAGLAAYNEQFF
TRBV12-5	TRBJ2-1	.	.	13	TGTGCTAGTGGTTTGTTCCGGGGCTATGAGCAGTTCTTC	CASGLFRGYEQFF
TRBV27	TRBJ1-5	TRBD1	.	17	TGTGCCAGCGCGTCTCAGGGGGAGGTATATAGCAATCAGCCCCAGCATTTT	CASASQGEVYSNQPQHF
TRBV4-3	TRBJ1-1	.	once	14	TGCGCCAGCAGCCAAGATGGCCCAAACACTGAAGCTTTCTTT	CASSQDGPNTEAFF
TRBV11-2	TRBJ2-3	.	once	15	TGTGCCAGCAGCTTAGAGTTGATCCGCACAGATACGCAGTATTTT	CASSLELIRTDTQYF
TRBV7-6	TRBJ2-1	.	.	13	TGTGCCAGCAGCTTAAGCTCCTACAATGAGCAGTTCTTC	CASSLSSYNEQFF
TRBV18	TRBJ1-5	TRBD1	few	15	TGTGCCAGCTCATCGAGGACAGGGAGCAATCAGCCCCAGCATTTT	CASSSRTGSNQPQHF
TRBV29-1	TRBJ1-2	.	few	11	TGCAGCGTTGTGGCATCACATGGCTACACCTTC	CSVVASHGYTF
TRBV23-1	TRBJ2-7	TRBD2	.	21	TGCGCCAGCAGTCAATCAGGACACGTGGGGACTAGCGGGAGGGCCCCCTACGAGCAGTACTTC	CASSQSGHVGTSGRAPYEQYF
TRBV11-3	TRBJ1-1	.	.	15	TGTGCCAGCAGCTTAGATCGGGCGAGGAACACTGAAGCTTTCTTT	CASSLDRARNTEAFF
TRBV5-1	TRBJ2-1	.	.	14	TGCGCCAGCAGCAAGAGGGCAGGGGGGAATGAGCAGTTCTTC	CASSKRAGGNEQFF
TRBV7-8	TRBJ2-5	TRBD2	.	15	TGTGCCAGCAGCCACCCAGCGGGAGGGCATGAGACCCAGTACTTC	CASSHPAGGHETQYF
TRBV18	TRBJ2-3	.	.	15	TGTGCCAGCTCACCATTGGGGGTCAGGGGAGATACGCAGTATTTT	CASSPLGVRGDTQYF
TRBV6-1	TRBJ1-5	.	.	15	TGTGCCAGCAGGGCCCAAGGGGACAGCAATCAGCCCCAGCATTTT	CASRAQGDSNQPQHF
TRBV10-3	TRBJ2-7	TRBD2	few	16	TGTGCCATCAGTGACTCTACTAGACTAGCGGGAAGTGAGCAGTACTTC	CAISDSTRLAGSEQYF
TRBV7-8	TRBJ2-7	.	few	13	TGTGCCAGCAGCGAAGCCGGCAGGAGCGAGCAGTACTTC	CASSEAGRSEQYF
TRBV21-1	TRBJ2-3	.	once	14	TGTGCCAGCAGCAACCTCCCCGGCACAGATACGCAGTATTTT	CASSNLPGTDTQYF
TRBV30	TRBJ2-3	TRBD1	.	15	TGTGCCTGGAGTAGCGGACAGGGGAACACAGATACGCAGTATTTT	CAWSSGQGNTDTQYF
TRBV6-5	TRBJ2-3	TRBD2	.	14	TGTGCCAGCAGTTACTCCCAGGGACTAGCAACGCAGTATTTT	CASSYSQGLATQYF